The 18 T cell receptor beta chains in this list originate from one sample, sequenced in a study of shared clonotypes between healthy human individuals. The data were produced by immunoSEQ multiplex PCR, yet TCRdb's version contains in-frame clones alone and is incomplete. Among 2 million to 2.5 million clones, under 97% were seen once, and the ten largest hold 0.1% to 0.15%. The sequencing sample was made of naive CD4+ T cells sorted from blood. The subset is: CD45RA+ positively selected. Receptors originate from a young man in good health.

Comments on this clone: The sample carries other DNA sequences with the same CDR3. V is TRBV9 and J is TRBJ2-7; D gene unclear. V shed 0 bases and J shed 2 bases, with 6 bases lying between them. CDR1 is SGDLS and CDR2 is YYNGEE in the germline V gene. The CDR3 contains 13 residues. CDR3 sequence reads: CASSVAPTYEQYF. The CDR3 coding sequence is TGTGCCAGCAGCGTAGCTCCCACCTACGAGCAGTACTTC. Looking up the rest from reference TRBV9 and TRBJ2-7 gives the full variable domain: DSGVTQTPKHLITATGQRVTLRCSPRSGDLSVYWYQQSLDQGLQFLIQYYNGEERAKGNILERFSAQQFPDLHSELNLSSLELGDSALYFCASSVAPTYEQYFGPGTRLTVT.

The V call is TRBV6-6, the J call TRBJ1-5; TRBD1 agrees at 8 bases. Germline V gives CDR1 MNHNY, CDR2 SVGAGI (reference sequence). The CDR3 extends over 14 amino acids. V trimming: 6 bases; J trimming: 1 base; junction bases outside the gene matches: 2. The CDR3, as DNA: TGTGCCAGCAGAACAGGGGGGAGCAATCAGCCCCAGCATTTT. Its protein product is CASRTGGSNQPQHF.

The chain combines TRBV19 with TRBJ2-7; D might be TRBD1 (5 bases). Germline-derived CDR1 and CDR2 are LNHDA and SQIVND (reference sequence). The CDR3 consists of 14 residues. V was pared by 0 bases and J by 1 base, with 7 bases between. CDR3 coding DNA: TGTGCCAGTAGTATAGAGAGGACATCCTACGAGCAGTACTTC. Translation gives CASSIERTSYEQYF.

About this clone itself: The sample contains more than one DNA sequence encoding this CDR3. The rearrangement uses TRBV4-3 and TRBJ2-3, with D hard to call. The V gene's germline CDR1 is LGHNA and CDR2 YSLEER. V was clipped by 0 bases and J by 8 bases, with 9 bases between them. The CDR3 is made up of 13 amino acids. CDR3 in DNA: TGCGCCAGCAGCCAAGATCGAGGCGGTACGCAGTATTTT. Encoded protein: CASSQDRGGTQYF.

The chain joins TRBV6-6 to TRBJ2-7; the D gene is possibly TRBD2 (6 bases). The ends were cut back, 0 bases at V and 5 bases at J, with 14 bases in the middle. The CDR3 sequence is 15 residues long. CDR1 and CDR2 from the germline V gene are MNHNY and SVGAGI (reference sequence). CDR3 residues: CASSYSSKEGNEQYF. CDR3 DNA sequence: TGTGCCAGCAGTTACTCGAGTAAGGAGGGGAACGAGCAGTACTTC.

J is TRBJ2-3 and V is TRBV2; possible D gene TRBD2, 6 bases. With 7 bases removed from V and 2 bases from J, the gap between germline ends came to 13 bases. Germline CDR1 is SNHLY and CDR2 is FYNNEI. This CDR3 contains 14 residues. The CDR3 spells CASTQGLPTDTQYF. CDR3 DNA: TGTGCCAGCACCCAGGGACTTCCCACAGATACGCAGTATTTT. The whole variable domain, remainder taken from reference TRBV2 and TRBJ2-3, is EPEVTQTPSHQVTQMGQEVILRCVPISNHLYFYWYRQILGQKVEFLVSFYNNEISEKSEIFDDQFSVERPDGSNFTLKIRSTKLEDSAMYFCASTQGLPTDTQYFGPGTRLTVL.

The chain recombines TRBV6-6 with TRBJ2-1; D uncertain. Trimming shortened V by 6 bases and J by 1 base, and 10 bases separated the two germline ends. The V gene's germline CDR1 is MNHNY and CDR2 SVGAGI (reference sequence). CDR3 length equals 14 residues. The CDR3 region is CASRMRESYNEQFF. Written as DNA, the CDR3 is TGTGCCAGCAGGATGAGAGAATCCTACAATGAGCAGTTCTTC.

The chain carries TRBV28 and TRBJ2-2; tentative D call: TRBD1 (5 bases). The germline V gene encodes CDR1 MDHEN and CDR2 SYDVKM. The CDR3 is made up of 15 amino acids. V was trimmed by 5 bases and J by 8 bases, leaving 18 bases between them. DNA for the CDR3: TGTGCCAGCAGTGGGGAACAGGCGATCCGGGGGGAGCTGTTTTTT. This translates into CASSGEQAIRGELFF.

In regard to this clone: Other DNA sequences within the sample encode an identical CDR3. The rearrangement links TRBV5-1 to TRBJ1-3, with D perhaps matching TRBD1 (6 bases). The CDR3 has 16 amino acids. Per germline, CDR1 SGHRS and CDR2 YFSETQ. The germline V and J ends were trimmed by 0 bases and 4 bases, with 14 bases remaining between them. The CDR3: CASSLDLGASGNTIYF. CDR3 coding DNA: TGCGCCAGCAGCTTGGATCTGGGGGCCTCGGGAAACACCATATATTTT.

The DNA of the CDR3 is TGTGCCAGCAGAGTAAACAGGGGGCAGGGATTGTACCAAGAGACCCAGTACTTC. Its translation is CASRVNRGQGLYQETQYF. V gene TRBV21-1 combines with J gene TRBJ2-5; whether TRBD1, the table's D call, matches the DNA was not checked. TRBV21-1 is reported as a pseudogene. CDR3 size: 18 residues.

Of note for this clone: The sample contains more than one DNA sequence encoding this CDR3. The CDR3 here is CAISGQGHYGYTF. Here the CDR3 DNA reads TGTGCCATCTCGGGACAGGGACACTATGGCTACACCTTC. The chain is built from TRBV10-3 and TRBJ1-2; 9 bases agree with TRBD1. The V segment lost 8 bases and the J segment 3 bases; nucleotides outside the gene matches: 4. Germline V lookup: CDR1 ENHRY, CDR2 SYGVKD. The CDR3 spans 13 residues.

In DNA form, the CDR3 reads TGTGCCACCAGCAGAGGAGGGGACAGGGGTTCCTACGAGCAGTACTTC. It translates to CATSRGGDRGSYEQYF. The chain couples TRBV15 to TRBJ2-7; 10 nucleotides align to TRBD1. Germline V gene sequence: CDR1 LNHNV, CDR2 YYDKDF (reference sequence). The V segment lost 1 base and the J segment 1 base; nucleotides outside the gene matches: 4. CDR3 length equals 16 residues.

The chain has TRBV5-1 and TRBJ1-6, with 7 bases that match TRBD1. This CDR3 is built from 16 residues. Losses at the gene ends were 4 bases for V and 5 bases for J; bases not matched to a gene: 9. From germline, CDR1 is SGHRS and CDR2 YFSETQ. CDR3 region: CASSPNPGTDNSPLHF. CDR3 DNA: TGCGCCAGCAGCCCCAATCCCGGGACAGATAATTCACCCCTCCACTTT.

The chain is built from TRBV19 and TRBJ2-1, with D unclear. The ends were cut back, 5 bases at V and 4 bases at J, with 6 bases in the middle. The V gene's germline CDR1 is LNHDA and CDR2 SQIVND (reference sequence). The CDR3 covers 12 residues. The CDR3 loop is CASSQEYNEQFF. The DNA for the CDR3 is TGTGCCAGTAGTCAGGAGTACAATGAGCAGTTCTTC.

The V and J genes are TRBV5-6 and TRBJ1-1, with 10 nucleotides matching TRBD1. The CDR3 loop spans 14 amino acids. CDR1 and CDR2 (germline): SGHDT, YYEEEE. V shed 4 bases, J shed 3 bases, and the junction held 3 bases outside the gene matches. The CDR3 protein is CASSVGQGDTEAFF. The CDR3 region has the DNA TGTGCCAGCAGCGTAGGACAGGGGGACACTGAAGCTTTCTTT.

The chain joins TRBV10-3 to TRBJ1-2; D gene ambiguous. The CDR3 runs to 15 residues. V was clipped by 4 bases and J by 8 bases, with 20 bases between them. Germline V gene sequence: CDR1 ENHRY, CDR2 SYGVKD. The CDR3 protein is CAISGGFSLGGGYTF. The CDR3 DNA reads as TGTGCCATCAGTGGAGGGTTCAGCCTAGGAGGGGGCTACACCTTC.

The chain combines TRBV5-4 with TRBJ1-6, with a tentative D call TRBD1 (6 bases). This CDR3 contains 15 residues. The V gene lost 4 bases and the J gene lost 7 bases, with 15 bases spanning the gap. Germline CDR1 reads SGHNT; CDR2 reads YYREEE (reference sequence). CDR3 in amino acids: CASSLQGQVNSPLHF. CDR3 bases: TGTGCCAGCAGCCTGCAGGGGCAGGTGAATTCACCCCTCCACTTT.

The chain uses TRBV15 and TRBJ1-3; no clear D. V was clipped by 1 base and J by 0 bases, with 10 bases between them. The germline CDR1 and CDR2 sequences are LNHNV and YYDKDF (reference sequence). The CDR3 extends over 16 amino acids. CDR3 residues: CATSRGRMDSGNTIYF. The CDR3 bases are TGTGCCACCAGCAGAGGGAGAATGGACTCTGGAAACACCATATATTTT.